This T cell receptor beta chain was sequenced in a study of T cell responses to AZD1222 COVID-19 vaccine. TCRdb's copy holds only in-frame clones and misses some; the assay was immunoSEQ multiplex PCR. The table has about 140,000 clones, around nine tenths seen once. Notes on the study in general: Clonal diversity was possibly underestimated, and the donors were mostly white British, with more females.

This CDR3 has 12 residues. V was trimmed by 9 bases and J by 0 bases, leaving 6 bases between them. Worth noting for this clone: Its antigen is as yet unknown.

The sequencing here drew on peripheral blood, taken on day 0 of AZD1222 vaccination. This TCR was sampled from an adult in good health. This chain joins TRBV23-1 and TRBJ1-5; D possibly corresponds to TRBD1 (5 bases). TRBV23-1 is classed as an ORF, of uncertain function. The CDR3 nucleotides read TGCGCCAGTAGGGGTAGCAATCAGCCCCAGCATTTT. Protein: CASRGSNQPQHF.